This entry lists 29 T cell receptor beta chains sequenced from one sample in a study of cytomegalovirus exposure and HLA in healthy donors (dated by TCRdb to 2016 to 2017). The receptor library was made with the immunoSEQ multiplex PCR assay. The multiplex PCR relied on a mix of 60 forward primers for TCR Vbeta segments and 13 reverse primers for TCR Jbeta segments. This immuneACCESS table, as held by TCRdb, lists in-frame sequences with V and J called but not all clones. Of the missing ones, under half trace to an unresolved V gene in checked studies; the others have no known cause. The sample table holds fewer than 200,000 clones, of which approximately 80% were seen once. The ten largest clones capture 0.7% to 0.95% of the sample. The specimen was PBMCs. These receptor sequences come from a woman between 18 and 30 years old in good health and CMV-seronegative.

The chain combines TRBV28 with TRBJ2-7; weak D call: TRBD2 (5 bases). CDR1 and CDR2 from the germline V gene are MDHEN and SYDVKM. The CDR3 is made up of 14 amino acids. With 3 bases removed from V and 6 bases from J, the gap between germline ends came to 15 bases. The CDR3 here is CASSFKLGRSEQYF. The CDR3 DNA sequence: TGTGCCAGCAGTTTTAAACTAGGACGAAGCGAGCAGTACTTC.

This clone showed up just once. The chain combines TRBV7-2 with TRBJ2-3, with D possibly being TRBD2 (5 bases). The CDR3 has 15 residues. Germline assignment: CDR1 SGHTA and CDR2 FQGNSA. Trimming left V 3 bases short and J 5 bases short, with 15 bases between. The CDR3 sequence is CASSLSGRVGDTQYF. The DNA for the CDR3 is TGTGCCAGCAGCTTGAGCGGACGGGTAGGAGATACGCAGTATTTT.

The chain uses TRBV4-1 and TRBJ2-5, with 8 bases matching TRBD2. The DNA matches TRBJ2-7 better at its end, which makes the J call doubtful. CDR1 is MGHRA and CDR2 is YSYEKL in the germline V gene. CDR3 length: 14 amino acids. The CDR3, as DNA: TGCGCCAGCAGCCAGGCGGGAGGCACCTACGAGCAGTACTTC. This codes for CASSQAGGTYEQYF.

V gene TRBV7-8 combines with J gene TRBJ2-3; the D is unclear. Trimming removed 3 bases at V and 2 bases at J, with 6 bases between. Germline-derived CDR1 and CDR2 are SGHVS and FQNEAQ. The CDR3 sequence is 13 residues long. CDR3 sequence: CASSFGFTDTQYF. In nucleotides, the CDR3 is TGTGCCAGCAGCTTCGGTTTCACAGATACGCAGTATTTT.

This clone was recorded once. The chain recombines TRBV28 with TRBJ2-3; D unclear. The CDR3 loop spans 17 amino acids. Trimming left V 4 bases short and J 0 bases short, with 17 bases between. Germline loops: CDR1 MDHEN, CDR2 SYDVKM. CDR3 residues: CASSSQVWRSSTDTQYF. CDR3 in DNA: TGTGCCAGCAGTTCCCAAGTTTGGCGGAGCAGCACAGATACGCAGTATTTT.

V usage is TRBV5-4 and J usage is TRBJ2-1, with D possibly matching TRBD1 (5 bases). Trimming took 1 base from V and 9 from J, leaving 14 bases between them. The CDR3 is made up of 14 amino acids. CDR1 is SGHNT and CDR2 is YYREEE in the germline V gene (reference sequence). The CDR3 coding sequence is TGTGCCAGCAGCTTGCAGGGTCCGGTCGGTGAGCAGTTCTTC. Its protein is CASSLQGPVGEQFF.

Only a few counts were recorded for this clone. The chain combines TRBV4-2 with TRBJ2-1; a possible D gene is TRBD2 (6 bases). The V end lost 5 bases, the J end lost 16 bases, and 18 bases lay between the germline ends. Germline V lookup: CDR1 LGHNA, CDR2 YNFKEQ. The CDR3 is 12 amino acids. CDR3 coding DNA: TGTGCCAGCAGCTCAAACTGGGACTTGCTATTCTTC. It is translated as CASSSNWDLLFF.

This chain joins TRBV19 and TRBJ1-1, with D uncertain. V dropped 4 bases and J dropped 1 base, with 4 bases sitting between them. Looked up from germline, CDR1 is LNHDA and CDR2 is SQIVND (reference sequence). CDR3 length: 12 amino acids. The CDR3 sequence is CASSTGNTEAFF. The CDR3 nucleotides read TGTGCCAGTAGTACAGGGAACACTGAAGCTTTCTTT.

V usage is TRBV5-1 and J usage is TRBJ2-7; TRBD1 aligns across 7 bases. Germline values: CDR1 SGHRS, CDR2 YFSETQ. The J segment lost 3 bases and the V segment lost 3 bases, leaving 3 bases of the junction unmatched. The CDR3 has 13 residues. The DNA of the CDR3 is TGCGCCAGCAGCTCTGACAGGGACTACGAGCAGTACTTC. As protein: CASSSDRDYEQYF.

This clone was detected only once. The chain combines TRBV5-6 with TRBJ1-3; D perhaps matches TRBD1 (5 bases). This CDR3 has 15 residues. Looked up from germline, CDR1 is SGHDT and CDR2 is YYEEEE. V was cut by 4 bases and J by 2 bases, with 13 bases left in between. CDR3 protein: CASSKGKGTGNTIYF. CDR3 bases: TGTGCCAGCAGCAAGGGGAAGGGGACTGGAAACACCATATATTTT.

This sequence joins TRBV4-2 and TRBJ2-4; 7 positions agree with TRBD2. Per germline, CDR1 LGHNA and CDR2 YNFKEQ. The CDR3 sequence is 14 residues long. Unmatched junction bases numbered 4, after V lost 5 bases and J lost 3 bases. CDR3 bases: TGTGCCAGCAGCTCGCGGGAGAACAAAAACATTCAGTACTTC. This codes for CASSSRENKNIQYF.

There are a few counts of this clone. This chain uses TRBV5-1 with TRBJ2-7, with TRBD1 matching over 8 bases. The V and J ends lost 3 bases and 2 bases, in that order; junction bases with no gene match: 7. This CDR3 comprises 15 residues. Germline loops: CDR1 SGHRS, CDR2 YFSETQ. The CDR3 bases are TGCGCCAGCAGCTCTTCAGACAGGGGAACCTACGAGCAGTACTTC. This codes for CASSSSDRGTYEQYF.

This clone was observed a few times. The chain recombines TRBV14 with TRBJ2-5; 11 bases are shared with TRBD2. Germline CDR1 reads SGHDN; CDR2 reads FVKESK. J gave up 4 bases and V 4 bases, and 11 bases lay outside the gene matches. The CDR3 runs 17 residues. CDR3 nucleotides: TGTGCCAGCAGCCCTCTGGGGCGACTAGCGGGACTAGAGACCCAGTACTTC. Translating it yields CASSPLGRLAGLETQYF.

The rearrangement links TRBV28 to TRBJ1-2, with D perhaps TRBD1 (5 bases). Germline V gene data show CDR1 as MDHEN and CDR2 as SYDVKM. CDR3 length equals 13 residues. The ends were cut back, 5 bases at V and 7 bases at J, with 14 bases in the middle. The chain's CDR3 is CASSPLRGFGYTF. CDR3 DNA: TGTGCCAGCAGTCCTCTACGGGGGTTTGGCTACACCTTC.

The J gene is TRBJ2-1, the V gene TRBV7-9, with 8 bases matching TRBD2. The J segment lost 7 bases and the V segment lost 4 bases, leaving 12 bases of the junction unmatched. The CDR3 length is 16 residues. Germline V gene lookup returns CDR1 SEHNR and CDR2 FQNEAQ (reference sequence). The DNA of the CDR3 is TGTGCCAGCAGCTCTCTACCCGGGACTAGTTCGAATGAGCAGTTCTTC. Translating it yields CASSSLPGTSSNEQFF. Complete variable domain (other parts from reference TRBV7-9 and TRBJ2-1): DTGVSQNPRHKITKRGQNVTFRCDPISEHNRLYWYRQTLGQGPEFLTYFQNEAQLEKSRLLSDRFSAERPKGSFSTLEIQRTEQGDSAMYLCASSSLPGTSSNEQFFGPGTRLTVL.

In regard to this clone: The junction does not match germline at one end; this may be a read error. This CDR3 is also generated by other DNA sequences in the sample. The rearrangement uses TRBV2 and TRBJ2-2; D might be TRBD1 (6 bases). The V gene's germline CDR1 is SNHLY and CDR2 FYNNEI. The CDR3 is made up of 16 amino acids. The CDR3 coding sequence is TGTGCCAGCAGCCCCCGACAGGCGACGAACACCGGGGAGTTGTTTTTT. This encodes CASSPRQATNTGELFF.

The rearrangement links TRBV7-2 to TRBJ2-7, with a tentative D call TRBD1 (5 bases). This CDR3 region has 15 residues. CDR1 is SGHTA, CDR2 FQGNSA, per germline. The germline V and J ends were trimmed by 5 bases and 0 bases, with 14 bases remaining between them. The CDR3 DNA reads as TGTGCCAGCAGCACTCGACAGAGATTCTCCTACGAGCAGTACTTC. Translated: CASSTRQRFSYEQYF.

This chain connects TRBV5-1 to TRBJ2-2; 9 bases map to TRBD1. The trim removed 3 bases at V and 3 bases at J, leaving 6 bases unmatched. This CDR3 spans 16 amino acids. Germline V gives CDR1 SGHRS, CDR2 YFSETQ. As DNA, the CDR3 is TGCGCCAGCAGCTCTCCGGGACAGGGTTACACCGGGGAGCTGTTTTTT. Translating gives CASSSPGQGYTGELFF.

This rearrangement joins TRBV10-3 to TRBJ2-5; 9 positions agree with TRBD1. Germline loops: CDR1 ENHRY, CDR2 SYGVKD. CDR3 length: 15 amino acids. J gave up 5 bases and V 4 bases, and 8 bases lay outside the gene matches. CDR3 protein: CAISADRGSGETQYF. Here the CDR3 DNA reads TGTGCCATCAGTGCGGACAGGGGATCGGGGGAGACCCAGTACTTC.

The rearrangement joins TRBV2 to TRBJ1-2; D uncertain. This CDR3 is built from 12 residues. Trimming removed 6 bases at V and 8 bases at J, with 13 bases between. CDR1 and CDR2 from the germline V gene are SNHLY and FYNNEI. CDR3 nucleotides: TGTGCCAGCAGCACCGACATTAGGGGCTACACCTTC. Amino acids: CASSTDIRGYTF.

This clone appeared a single time. This chain uses TRBV6-1 with TRBJ2-1; D is possibly TRBD2 (6 bases). V was pared by 6 bases and J by 11 bases, with 14 bases between. There are 12 residues in the CDR3. Germline CDR1 reads MNHNS; CDR2 reads SASEGT. CDR3 loop: CASSPTRRKQFF. The CDR3 DNA sequence: TGTGCCAGCAGCCCGACTAGGAGGAAGCAGTTCTTC.

The chain is built from TRBV6-1 and TRBJ2-2; D is undetermined. This CDR3 is built from 15 residues. V gave up 2 bases and J gave up 1 base, with 8 bases separating them. The germline CDR1 and CDR2 sequences are MNHNS and SASEGT. CDR3 DNA: TGTGCCAGCAGTGAAATGGCAAGGAACACCGGGGAGCTGTTTTTT. This gives the protein CASSEMARNTGELFF.

The J gene is TRBJ2-7, the V gene TRBV7-9; 7 bases are a match to TRBD1. Germline CDR1 and CDR2: SEHNR and FQNEAQ (reference sequence). The CDR3 has 15 amino acids. Trimming at V came to 4 bases and at J to 3 bases, leaving 9 bases not matched to a gene. The CDR3 region is CASSSLRQGNYEQYF. The DNA for the CDR3 is TGTGCCAGCAGCTCCTTGCGACAGGGAAACTACGAGCAGTACTTC.

The V and J genes are TRBV30 and TRBJ2-2; D perhaps matches TRBD2 (5 bases). CDR3 size: 13 residues. Per germline, CDR1 GTSNPN and CDR2 SVGIG (reference sequence). V lost 5 bases, J lost 8 bases, and 15 bases lay in between. The CDR3 DNA follows: TGTGCCTGGTCCACCGGAGGACCGGGGGAGCTGTTTTTT. It encodes CAWSTGGPGELFF.

This chain connects TRBV10-3 to TRBJ2-3; 7 nucleotides agree with TRBD1. Germline CDR1 reads ENHRY; CDR2 reads SYGVKD. The trim removed 2 bases at V and 2 bases at J, leaving 4 bases unmatched. The CDR3 is 15 amino acids. The CDR3 DNA reads as TGTGCCATCAGTGAGGAAACAGGGGTCACAGATACGCAGTATTTT. This sequence encodes CAISEETGVTDTQYF.

This chain links TRBV28 with TRBJ1-1; the match to TRBD1 covers 11 bases. The germline CDR1 and CDR2 sequences are MDHEN and SYDVKM. The CDR3 totals 15 residues. J was trimmed by 5 bases and V by 1 base; bases with no gene match: 3. The chain's CDR3 is CASSLLGTGGTEAFF. The CDR3 nucleotides are TGTGCCAGCAGTTTATTGGGGACAGGGGGGACTGAAGCTTTCTTT.

In this sample, this clone turned up once. The J gene is TRBJ2-3, the V gene TRBV7-9; weak D call: TRBD2 (6 bases). The CDR3 runs 15 residues. CDR1 is SEHNR, CDR2 FQNEAQ, per germline (reference sequence). V lost 2 bases and J lost 2, with 11 bases in between. Here the CDR3 DNA reads TGTGCCAGCAGCTTAAATAGCGGATACACAGATACGCAGTATTTT. This codes for CASSLNSGYTDTQYF.

V gene TRBV28 combines with J gene TRBJ2-1; weak D call: TRBD2 (5 bases). Trimming removed 5 bases from V and 9 bases from J, with 14 bases in between. There are 13 residues in the CDR3. CDR1 and CDR2 (germline): MDHEN, SYDVKM. The CDR3 DNA follows: TGTGCCAGCAGTGATTACCGGGGAGCTGAGCAGTTCTTC. It translates to CASSDYRGAEQFF.

This clone was recorded only once. This chain connects TRBV28 to TRBJ2-7, with 8 positions matching TRBD1. Germline CDR1 and CDR2: MDHEN and SYDVKM. J gave up 2 bases and V 1 base, and 7 bases lay outside the gene matches. There are 16 residues in the CDR3. Here the CDR3 DNA reads TGTGCCAGCAGTTTATCCACAGGGGGAGTAGCCTACGAGCAGTACTTC. This sequence encodes CASSLSTGGVAYEQYF.